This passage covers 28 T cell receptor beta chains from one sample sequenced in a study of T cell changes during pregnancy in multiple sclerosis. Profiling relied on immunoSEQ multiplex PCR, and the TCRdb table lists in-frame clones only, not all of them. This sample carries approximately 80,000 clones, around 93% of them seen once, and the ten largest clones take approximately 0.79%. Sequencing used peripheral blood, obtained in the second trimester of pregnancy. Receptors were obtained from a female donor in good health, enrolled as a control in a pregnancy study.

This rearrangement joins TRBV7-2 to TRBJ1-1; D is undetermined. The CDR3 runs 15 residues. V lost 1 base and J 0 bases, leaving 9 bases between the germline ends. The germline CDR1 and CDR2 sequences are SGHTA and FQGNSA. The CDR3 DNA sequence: TGTGCCAGCAGCTTAGTCATCGAGGTGAACACTGAAGCTTTCTTT. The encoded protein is CASSLVIEVNTEAFF.

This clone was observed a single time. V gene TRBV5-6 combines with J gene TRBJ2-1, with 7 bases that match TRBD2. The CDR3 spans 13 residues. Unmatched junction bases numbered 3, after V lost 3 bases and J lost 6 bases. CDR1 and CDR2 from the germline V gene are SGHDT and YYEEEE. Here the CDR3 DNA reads TGTGCCAGCAGCTCCGGACTAGGCAATGAGCAGTTCTTC. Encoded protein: CASSSGLGNEQFF.

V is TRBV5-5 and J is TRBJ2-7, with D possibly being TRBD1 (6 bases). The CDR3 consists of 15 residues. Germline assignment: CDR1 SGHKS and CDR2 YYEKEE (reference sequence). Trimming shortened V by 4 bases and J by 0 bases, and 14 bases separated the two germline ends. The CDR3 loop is CASSRRQESSYEQYF. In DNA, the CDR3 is TGTGCCAGCAGCCGGAGACAGGAGAGCTCCTACGAGCAGTACTTC.

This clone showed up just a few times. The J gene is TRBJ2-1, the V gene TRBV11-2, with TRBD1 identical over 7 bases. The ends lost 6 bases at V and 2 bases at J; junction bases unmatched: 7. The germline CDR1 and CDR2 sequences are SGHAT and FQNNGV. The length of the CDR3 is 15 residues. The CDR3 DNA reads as TGTGCCAGCAGACCCCCGGGACAGCCCTACAATGAGCAGTTCTTC. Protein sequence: CASRPPGQPYNEQFF.

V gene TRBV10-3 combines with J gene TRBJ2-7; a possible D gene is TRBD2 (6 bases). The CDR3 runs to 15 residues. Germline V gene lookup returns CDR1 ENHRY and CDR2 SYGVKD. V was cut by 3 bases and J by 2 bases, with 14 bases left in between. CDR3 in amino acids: CAISEGGGIPYEQYF. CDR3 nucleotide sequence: TGTGCCATCAGTGAAGGTGGAGGGATACCCTACGAGCAGTACTTC.

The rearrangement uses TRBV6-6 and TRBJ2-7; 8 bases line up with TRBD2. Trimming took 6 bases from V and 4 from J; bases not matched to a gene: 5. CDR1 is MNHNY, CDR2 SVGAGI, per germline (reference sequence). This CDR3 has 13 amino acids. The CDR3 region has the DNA TGTGCCAGCAGGGGGACTAGTTTTTACGAGCAGTACTTC. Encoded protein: CASRGTSFYEQYF.

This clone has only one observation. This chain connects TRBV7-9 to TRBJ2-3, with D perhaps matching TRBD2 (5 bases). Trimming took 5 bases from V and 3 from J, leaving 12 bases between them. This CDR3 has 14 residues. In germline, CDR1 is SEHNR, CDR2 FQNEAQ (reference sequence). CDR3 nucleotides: TGTGCCAGCAGCATCCAGACTAAAACAGATACGCAGTATTTT. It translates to CASSIQTKTDTQYF.

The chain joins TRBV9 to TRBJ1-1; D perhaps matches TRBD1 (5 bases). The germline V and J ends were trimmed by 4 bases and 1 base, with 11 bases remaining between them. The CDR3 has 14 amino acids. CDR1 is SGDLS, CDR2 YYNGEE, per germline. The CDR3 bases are TGTGCCAGCAGCCCCTGGAGGGGGAACACTGAAGCTTTCTTT. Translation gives CASSPWRGNTEAFF.

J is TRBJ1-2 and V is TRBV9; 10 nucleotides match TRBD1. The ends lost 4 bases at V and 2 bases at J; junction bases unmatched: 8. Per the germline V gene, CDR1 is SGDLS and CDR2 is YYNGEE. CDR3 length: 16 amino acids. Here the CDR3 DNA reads TGTGCCAGCAGCATCCCCCGGACAGGGGGGAACTATGGCTACACCTTC. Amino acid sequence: CASSIPRTGGNYGYTF.

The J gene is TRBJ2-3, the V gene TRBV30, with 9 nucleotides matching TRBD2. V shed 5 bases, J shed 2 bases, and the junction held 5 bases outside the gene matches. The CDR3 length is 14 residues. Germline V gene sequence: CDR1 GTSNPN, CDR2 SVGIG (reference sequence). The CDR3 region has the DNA TGTGCCTGGGCCCGGACTAGCGCCACAGATACGCAGTATTTT. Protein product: CAWARTSATDTQYF. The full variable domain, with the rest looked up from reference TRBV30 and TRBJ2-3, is SQTIHQWPATLVQPVGSPLSLECTVEGTSNPNLYWYRQAAGRGLQLLFYSVGIGQISSEVPQNLSASRPQDRQFILSSKKLLLSDSGFYLCAWARTSATDTQYFGPGTRLTVL.

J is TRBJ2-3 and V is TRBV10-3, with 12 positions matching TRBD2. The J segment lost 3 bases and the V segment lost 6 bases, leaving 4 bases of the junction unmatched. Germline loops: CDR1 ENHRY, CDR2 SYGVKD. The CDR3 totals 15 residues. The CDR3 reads CAISTSGGMTDTQYF. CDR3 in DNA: TGTGCCATCAGCACTAGCGGGGGGATGACAGATACGCAGTATTTT.

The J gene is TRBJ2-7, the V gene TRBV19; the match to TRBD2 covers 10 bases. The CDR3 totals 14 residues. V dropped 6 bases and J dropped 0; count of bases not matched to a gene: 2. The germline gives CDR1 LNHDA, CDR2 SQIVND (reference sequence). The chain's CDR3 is CASRTSGSSYEQYF. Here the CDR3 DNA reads TGTGCCAGTAGGACTAGCGGGTCCTCCTACGAGCAGTACTTC.

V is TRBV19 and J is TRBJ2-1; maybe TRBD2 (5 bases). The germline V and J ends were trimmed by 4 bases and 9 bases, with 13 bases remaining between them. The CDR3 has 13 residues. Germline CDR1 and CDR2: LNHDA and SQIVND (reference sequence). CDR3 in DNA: TGTGCCAGTAGTAGAAGACCGGGGTCTGAGCAGTTCTTC. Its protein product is CASSRRPGSEQFF.

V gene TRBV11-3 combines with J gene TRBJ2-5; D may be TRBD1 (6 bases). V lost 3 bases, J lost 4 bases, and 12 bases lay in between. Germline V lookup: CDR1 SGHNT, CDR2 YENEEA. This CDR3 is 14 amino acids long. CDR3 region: CASSFGGSRETQYF. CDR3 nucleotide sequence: TGTGCCAGCAGCTTTGGGGGCTCCCGAGAGACCCAGTACTTC.

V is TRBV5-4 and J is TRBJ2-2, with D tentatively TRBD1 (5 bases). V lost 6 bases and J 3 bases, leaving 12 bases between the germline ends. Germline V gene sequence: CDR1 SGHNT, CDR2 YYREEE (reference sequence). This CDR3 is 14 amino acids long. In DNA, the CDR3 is TGTGCCAGCAACCCCCAGGGATACACCGGGGAGCTGTTTTTT. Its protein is CASNPQGYTGELFF. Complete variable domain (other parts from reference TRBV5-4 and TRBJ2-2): ETGVTQSPTHLIKTRGQQVTLRCSSQSGHNTVSWYQQALGQGPQFIFQYYREEENGRGNFPPRFSGLQFPNYSSELNVNALELDDSALYLCASNPQGYTGELFFGEGSRLTVL.

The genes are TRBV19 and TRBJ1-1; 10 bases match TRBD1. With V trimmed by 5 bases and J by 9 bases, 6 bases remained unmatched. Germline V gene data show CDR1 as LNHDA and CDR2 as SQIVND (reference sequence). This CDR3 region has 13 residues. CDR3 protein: CASSSDRGLQAFF. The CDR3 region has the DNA TGTGCCAGTAGTTCGGACAGGGGGTTACAAGCTTTCTTT.

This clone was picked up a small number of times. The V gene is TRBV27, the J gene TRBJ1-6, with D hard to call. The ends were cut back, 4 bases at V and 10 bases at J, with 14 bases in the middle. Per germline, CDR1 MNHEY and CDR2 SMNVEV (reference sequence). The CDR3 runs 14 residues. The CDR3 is CASSSGNLRSPLHF. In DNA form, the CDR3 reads TGTGCCAGCAGTTCCGGGAATCTCCGGTCACCCCTCCACTTT.

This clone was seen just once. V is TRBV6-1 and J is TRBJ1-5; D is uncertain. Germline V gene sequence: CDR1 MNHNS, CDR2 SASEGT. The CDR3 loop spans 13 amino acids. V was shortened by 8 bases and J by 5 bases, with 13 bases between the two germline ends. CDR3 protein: CASHIAGDQPQHF. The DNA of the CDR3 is TGTGCCAGCCACATCGCGGGAGATCAGCCCCAGCATTTT.

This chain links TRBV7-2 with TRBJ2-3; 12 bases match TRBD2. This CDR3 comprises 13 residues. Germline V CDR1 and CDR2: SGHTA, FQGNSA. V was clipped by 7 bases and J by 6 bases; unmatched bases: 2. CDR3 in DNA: TGTGCCAGCATGCTAGCGGGGGGGGATACGCAGTATTTT. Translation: CASMLAGGDTQYF.

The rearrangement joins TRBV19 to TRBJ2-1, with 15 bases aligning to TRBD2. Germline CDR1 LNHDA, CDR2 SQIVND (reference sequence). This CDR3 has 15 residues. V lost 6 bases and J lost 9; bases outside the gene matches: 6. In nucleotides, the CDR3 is TGTGCCAGTAGAAGGACTAGCGGGGGGGCGGGTGAGCAGTTCTTC. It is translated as CASRRTSGGAGEQFF.

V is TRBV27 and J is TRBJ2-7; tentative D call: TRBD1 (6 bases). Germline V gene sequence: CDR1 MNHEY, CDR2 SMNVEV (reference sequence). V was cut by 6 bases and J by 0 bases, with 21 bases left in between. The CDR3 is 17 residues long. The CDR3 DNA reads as TGTGCCAGCAGCTCCACCTCCAGGGGCCTCAGCTCCTACGAGCAGTACTTC. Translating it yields CASSSTSRGLSSYEQYF.

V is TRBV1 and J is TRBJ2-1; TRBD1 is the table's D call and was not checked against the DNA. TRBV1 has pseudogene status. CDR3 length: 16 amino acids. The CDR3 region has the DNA TGCACCAGCAGCCACTCGACACGACCCTCCTACAATGAGCAGTTCTTC. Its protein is CTSSHSTRPSYNEQFF.

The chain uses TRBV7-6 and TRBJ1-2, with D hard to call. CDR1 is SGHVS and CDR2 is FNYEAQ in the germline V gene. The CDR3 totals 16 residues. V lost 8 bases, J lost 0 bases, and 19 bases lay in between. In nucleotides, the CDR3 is TGTGCCAGCGCCCCCGGTAGACTGACTTCTAACTATGGCTACACCTTC. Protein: CASAPGRLTSNYGYTF.

In DNA, the CDR3 is TGTGCTAGTGGTTTGGTAATAGGACAGGGCGGGAGGGGTAGCAATCAGCCCCAGCATTTT. As protein: CASGLVIGQGGRGSNQPQHF. This rearrangement joins TRBV12-5 to TRBJ1-5; 8 nucleotides line up with TRBD1. Germline V CDR1 and CDR2: LGHNT, FRNRAP. The CDR3 covers 20 residues. V lost 0 bases and J lost 0; bases outside the gene matches: 13.

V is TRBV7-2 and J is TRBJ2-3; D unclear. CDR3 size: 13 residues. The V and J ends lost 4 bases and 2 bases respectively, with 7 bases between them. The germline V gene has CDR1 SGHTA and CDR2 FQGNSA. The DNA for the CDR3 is TGTGCCAGCAGCTCCTTAAACACAGATACGCAGTATTTT. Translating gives CASSSLNTDTQYF.

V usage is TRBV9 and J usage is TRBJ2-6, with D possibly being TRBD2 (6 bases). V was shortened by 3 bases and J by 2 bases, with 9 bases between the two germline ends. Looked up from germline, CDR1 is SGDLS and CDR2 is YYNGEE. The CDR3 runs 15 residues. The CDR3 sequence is CASSAWGAGANVLTF. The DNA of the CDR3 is TGTGCCAGCAGCGCGTGGGGGGCTGGGGCCAACGTCCTGACTTTC. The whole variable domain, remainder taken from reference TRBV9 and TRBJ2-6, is DSGVTQTPKHLITATGQRVTLRCSPRSGDLSVYWYQQSLDQGLQFLIQYYNGEERAKGNILERFSAQQFPDLHSELNLSSLELGDSALYFCASSAWGAGANVLTFGAGSRLTVL.

This chain's CDR3 is CASSEATGGFTGYTF. CDR3 nucleotides: TGTGCCAGCAGTGAGGCTACAGGGGGATTCACTGGCTACACCTTC. V gene TRBV25-1 combines with J gene TRBJ1-2; 8 nucleotides line up with TRBD1. CDR1 MGHDK and CDR2 SYGVNS come from the germline V gene. There are 15 residues in the CDR3. J lost 7 bases, V lost 3 bases, and 10 bases had no gene match.

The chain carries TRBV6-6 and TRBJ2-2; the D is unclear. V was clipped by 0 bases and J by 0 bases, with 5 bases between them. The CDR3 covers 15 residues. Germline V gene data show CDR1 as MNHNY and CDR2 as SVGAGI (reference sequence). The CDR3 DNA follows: TGTGCCAGCAGTTACTCTTTCACGAACACCGGGGAGCTGTTTTTT. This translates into CASSYSFTNTGELFF.